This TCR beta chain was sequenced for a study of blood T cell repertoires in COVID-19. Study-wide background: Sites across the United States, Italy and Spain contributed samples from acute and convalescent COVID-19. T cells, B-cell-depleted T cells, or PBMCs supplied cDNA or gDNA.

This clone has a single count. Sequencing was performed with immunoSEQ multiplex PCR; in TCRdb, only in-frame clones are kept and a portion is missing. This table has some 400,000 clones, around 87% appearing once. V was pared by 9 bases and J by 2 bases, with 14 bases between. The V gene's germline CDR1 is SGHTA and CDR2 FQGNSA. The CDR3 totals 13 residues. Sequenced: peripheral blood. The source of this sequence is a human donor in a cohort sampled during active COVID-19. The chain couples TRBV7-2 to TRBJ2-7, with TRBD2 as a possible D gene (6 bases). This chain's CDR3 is CASGGLPTYEQYF. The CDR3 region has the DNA TGTGCCAGTGGGGGACTTCCGACCTACGAGCAGTACTTC.